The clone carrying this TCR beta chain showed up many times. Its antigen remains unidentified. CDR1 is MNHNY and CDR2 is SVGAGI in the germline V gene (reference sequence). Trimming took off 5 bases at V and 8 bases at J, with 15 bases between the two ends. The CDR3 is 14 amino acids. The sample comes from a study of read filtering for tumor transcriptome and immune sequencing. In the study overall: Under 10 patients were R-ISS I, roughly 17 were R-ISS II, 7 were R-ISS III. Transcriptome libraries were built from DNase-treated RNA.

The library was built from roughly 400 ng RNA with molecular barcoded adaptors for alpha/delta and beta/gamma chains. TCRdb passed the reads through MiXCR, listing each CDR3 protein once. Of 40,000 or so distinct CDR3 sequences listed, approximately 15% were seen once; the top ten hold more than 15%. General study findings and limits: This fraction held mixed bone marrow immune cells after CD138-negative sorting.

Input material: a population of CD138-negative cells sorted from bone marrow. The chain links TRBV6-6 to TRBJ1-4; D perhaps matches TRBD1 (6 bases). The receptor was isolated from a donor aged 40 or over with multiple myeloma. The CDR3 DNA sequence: TGTGCCAGCAGTCAGACACAGGGAGGAGAAAAACTGTTTTTT. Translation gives CASSQTQGGEKLFF.